Listed here are 27 T cell receptor beta chains from one sample, sequenced in a study of shared clonotypes between healthy human individuals. The data were produced by immunoSEQ multiplex PCR, yet TCRdb's version contains in-frame clones alone and is incomplete. The data contain more than 2,000,000 clones, around 90% of them seen just once; the ten biggest clones take up over 0.12%. What was sequenced was naive CD4+ T cells sorted from blood. The subset was: CD45RA+ positively selected. The receptors stem from a man aged 18-30 years in good health.

The gene calls are TRBV5-1 and TRBJ2-2; D is perhaps TRBD1 (5 bases). CDR1 SGHRS and CDR2 YFSETQ come from the germline V gene. This CDR3 spans 15 amino acids. V dropped 0 bases and J dropped 5 bases, with 11 bases sitting between them. CDR3 in amino acids: CASSLEGRETGELFF. The DNA of the CDR3 is TGCGCCAGCAGCTTGGAGGGGCGAGAGACCGGGGAGCTGTTTTTT.

The V gene is TRBV5-1, the J gene TRBJ2-7, with D perhaps TRBD2 (5 bases). CDR3 length equals 12 residues. CDR1 is SGHRS and CDR2 is YFSETQ in the germline V gene. V gave up 5 bases and J gave up 5 bases, with 11 bases separating them. The CDR3 spells CASRGSSNEQYF. As DNA, the CDR3 is TGCGCCAGCAGGGGGAGTAGCAACGAGCAGTACTTC.

There are a few counts of this clone. V gene TRBV6-1 combines with J gene TRBJ1-4; D not certain. CDR1 MNHNS and CDR2 SASEGT come from the germline V gene. The CDR3 runs to 13 residues. Trimming took 4 bases from V and 3 from J, leaving 6 bases between them. This CDR3 reads CASSVNANEKLFF. The DNA for the CDR3 is TGTGCCAGCAGTGTAAATGCTAATGAAAAACTGTTTTTT.

The chain is built from TRBV5-1 and TRBJ2-7; D possibly corresponds to TRBD2 (6 bases). The V end lost 0 bases, the J end lost 4 bases, and 14 bases lay between the germline ends. This CDR3 is built from 15 residues. Germline values: CDR1 SGHRS, CDR2 YFSETQ. CDR3 sequence: CASSLAPGDPYEQYF. The CDR3 nucleotides are TGCGCCAGCAGCTTGGCCCCGGGGGACCCATACGAGCAGTACTTC. Supplemented by reference TRBV5-1 and TRBJ2-7, the full variable domain reads KAGVTQTPRYLIKTRGQQVTLSCSPISGHRSVSWYQQTPGQGLQFLFEYFSETQRNKGNFPGRFSGRQFSNSRSEMNVSTLELGDSALYLCASSLAPGDPYEQYFGPGTRLTVT.

The gene calls are TRBV30 and TRBJ2-3; D unresolved. Germline CDR1 GTSNPN, CDR2 SVGIG (reference sequence). There are 13 residues in the CDR3. The V and J ends lost 2 bases and 3 bases respectively, with 9 bases between them. The CDR3 region has the DNA TGTGCCTGGAGTCCAAGGAGAACAGATACGCAGTATTTT. Protein: CAWSPRRTDTQYF.

This clone was recorded a few times. Other DNA sequences in the same sample also yield this CDR3. V gene TRBV2 combines with J gene TRBJ2-7, with unresolved D. V lost 4 bases to trimming and J lost 3 bases, with 4 bases between them. Per germline, CDR1 SNHLY and CDR2 FYNNEI. This CDR3 has 11 amino acids. CDR3 in DNA: TGTGCCAGCAGTGCGGTCTACGAGCAGTACTTC. It translates to CASSAVYEQYF.

The chain uses TRBV19 and TRBJ1-2; D not certain. The V gene lost 6 bases and the J gene lost 3 bases, with 14 bases spanning the gap. CDR3 size: 14 residues. From germline, CDR1 is LNHDA and CDR2 SQIVND (reference sequence). In nucleotides, the CDR3 is TGTGCCAGTAGCCTGGAAGCTGGAGACTATGGCTACACCTTC. Protein: CASSLEAGDYGYTF.

The CDR3 spells CASSFGSHYNEQFF. In nucleotides, the CDR3 is TGCGCCAGCAGCTTCGGGAGTCACTACAATGAGCAGTTCTTC. This chain joins TRBV5-1 and TRBJ2-1; weak D call: TRBD2 (6 bases). CDR3 length equals 14 residues. V was shortened by 2 bases and J by 3 bases, with 9 bases between the two germline ends. Germline-derived CDR1 and CDR2 are SGHRS and YFSETQ.

The chain uses TRBV19 and TRBJ2-7; 9 nucleotides agree with TRBD1. The CDR3 consists of 15 residues. CDR1 and CDR2 (germline): LNHDA, SQIVND (reference sequence). V dropped 3 bases and J dropped 3; count of bases not matched to a gene: 6. CDR3 bases: TGTGCCAGTAGTATTGGGACAGGGAGAAACTACGAGCAGTACTTC. It yields the protein CASSIGTGRNYEQYF.

This sequence joins TRBV5-4 and TRBJ2-7; tentative D call: TRBD1 (6 bases). V dropped 5 bases and J dropped 1 base, with 10 bases sitting between them. The CDR3 spans 13 residues. Germline-derived CDR1 and CDR2 are SGHNT and YYREEE (reference sequence). CDR3 sequence reads: CASRNTGSYEQYF. CDR3 in DNA: TGTGCCAGCAGGAACACAGGGTCCTACGAGCAGTACTTC.

The rearrangement joins TRBV6-1 to TRBJ1-5, with 7 nucleotides matching TRBD1. In germline, CDR1 is MNHNS, CDR2 SASEGT. This CDR3 is 15 amino acids long. Trimming took 7 bases from V and 4 from J; bases not matched to a gene: 10. The CDR3 is CASTEARDSNQPQHF. The CDR3 DNA reads as TGTGCCAGCACCGAAGCCCGGGACAGTAATCAGCCCCAGCATTTT.

The rearrangement links TRBV25-1 to TRBJ2-5; tentatively, D is TRBD2 (6 bases). The CDR3 is 15 residues long. The ends were cut back, 0 bases at V and 2 bases at J, with 10 bases in the middle. CDR1 and CDR2 from the germline V gene are MGHDK and SYGVNS. Here the CDR3 DNA reads TGTGCCAGCAGTGAATATTGGGGGGATCAAGAGACCCAGTACTTC. It codes for CASSEYWGDQETQYF.

V and J are TRBV5-1 and TRBJ2-3; unclear D gene. CDR1 and CDR2 from the germline V gene are SGHRS and YFSETQ. Deletions cut 4 bases from V and 4 bases from J, with 10 bases between. The CDR3 is made up of 13 amino acids. CDR3 amino acids: CASSPLVADTQYF. The CDR3 DNA follows: TGCGCCAGCAGCCCCCTAGTCGCAGATACGCAGTATTTT. Full variable domain (remainder filled in from reference TRBV5-1 and TRBJ2-3): KAGVTQTPRYLIKTRGQQVTLSCSPISGHRSVSWYQQTPGQGLQFLFEYFSETQRNKGNFPGRFSGRQFSNSRSEMNVSTLELGDSALYLCASSPLVADTQYFGPGTRLTVL.

The table lists this clone with a count of one. The gene calls are TRBV5-1 and TRBJ2-7; D is unresolved. From germline, CDR1 is SGHRS and CDR2 YFSETQ. The V gene lost 0 bases and the J gene lost 4 bases, with 23 bases spanning the gap. This CDR3 contains 18 residues. As DNA, the CDR3 is TGCGCCAGCAGCTTGGTTGTTGGCGGTGCCTCCGGTAGGTACGAGCAGTACTTC. Translating it yields CASSLVVGGASGRYEQYF.

CDR3 DNA: TGTGCCAGTAGTATAGCCCGGGACAGGGGAGCCGAGCAGTACTTC. Protein product: CASSIARDRGAEQYF. The chain uses TRBV19 and TRBJ2-7; TRBD1 agrees at 10 bases. This CDR3 has 15 residues. V shed 1 base and J 6 bases; nucleotides not matched to a gene: 6. From germline, CDR1 is LNHDA and CDR2 SQIVND (reference sequence).

This chain connects TRBV5-1 to TRBJ2-1; 15 positions match TRBD2. In germline, CDR1 is SGHRS, CDR2 YFSETQ. The CDR3 length is 16 residues. The junction had 4 bases not matched to a gene; V was cut back by 0 bases and J by 9 bases. The CDR3 loop is CASSLAGTSGGPEQFF. CDR3 sequence (DNA): TGCGCCAGCAGCTTGGCCGGGACTAGCGGGGGGCCTGAGCAGTTCTTC.

Remarks on this clone: This same CDR3 is encoded by further DNA sequences in the sample. This rearrangement joins TRBV5-1 to TRBJ1-6; 7 bases align to TRBD1. The CDR3 totals 14 residues. The V segment lost 0 bases and the J segment 7 bases; nucleotides outside the gene matches: 1. Germline assignment: CDR1 SGHRS and CDR2 YFSETQ. CDR3 nucleotide sequence: TGCGCCAGCAGCTTGGACAGGGGCAATTCACCCCTCCACTTT. Encoded protein: CASSLDRGNSPLHF.

The J gene is TRBJ2-5, the V gene TRBV6-5; 9 nucleotides match TRBD2. CDR3 length equals 16 residues. CDR1 and CDR2 (germline): MNHEY, SVGAGI. J lost 7 bases, V lost 4 bases, and 13 bases had no gene match. CDR3 bases: TGTGCCAGCAGTTCTTCCGGCGCGGGAGGGTCGGGGACCCAGTACTTC. It codes for CASSSSGAGGSGTQYF.

This clone was observed a few times. This chain uses TRBV28 with TRBJ1-2; D gene uncertain. V was trimmed by 6 bases and J by 0 bases, leaving 8 bases between them. Germline values: CDR1 MDHEN, CDR2 SYDVKM. CDR3 length: 13 residues. CDR3 DNA sequence: TGTGCCAGCAGATCCCCTACTAACTATGGCTACACCTTC. Protein product: CASRSPTNYGYTF.

The chain has TRBV12-5 and TRBJ2-1; perhaps TRBD1 as D (6 bases). Germline-derived CDR1 and CDR2 are LGHNT and FRNRAP. Between the trimmed V and J ends, which lost 10 bases and 6 bases, there was a span of 19 bases. This CDR3 has 14 residues. The CDR3 reads CATLQDLGANEQFF. The CDR3 DNA reads TGTGCTACCCTCCAGGACCTGGGGGCCAATGAGCAGTTCTTC. Full variable domain (rest looked up from reference TRBV12-5 and TRBJ2-1): DARVTQTPRHKVTEMGQEVTMRCQPILGHNTVFWYRQTMMQGLELLAYFRNRAPLDDSGMPKDRFSAEMPDATLATLKIQPSEPRDSAVYFCATLQDLGANEQFFGPGTRLTVL.

The V and J genes are TRBV20-1 and TRBJ1-2; D may be TRBD1 (6 bases). Germline values: CDR1 DFQATT, CDR2 SNEGSKA (reference sequence). The CDR3 is 10 amino acids. This CDR3 is CGGRNYGYTF. The CDR3 region has the DNA TGCGGGGGGCGGAACTATGGCTACACCTTC.

DNA for the CDR3: TGTGCCAGCAGTTCGACTAGCGGGAGGTGGGGCACAGATACGCAGTATTTT. Its translation is CASSSTSGRWGTDTQYF. The V call is TRBV7-2, the J call TRBJ2-3, with 13 positions matching TRBD2. CDR3 length: 17 amino acids. The V gene's germline CDR1 is SGHTA and CDR2 FQGNSA. Germline trimming cut 6 bases from V and 1 base from J; bases unmatched to any gene: 7.

V is TRBV5-1 and J is TRBJ2-5, with 7 positions matching TRBD2. Germline CDR1 and CDR2: SGHRS and YFSETQ. Trimming removed 0 bases from V and 1 base from J; junction bases left unmatched: 6. CDR3 length equals 16 residues. CDR3 nucleotides: TGCGCCAGCAGCTTGGGCCTAGCGGCCAGCCAAGAGACCCAGTACTTC. This encodes CASSLGLAASQETQYF.

The chain links TRBV11-2 to TRBJ2-3; TRBD1 matches at 7 bases. The CDR3 has 15 amino acids. Germline V CDR1 and CDR2: SGHAT, FQNNGV. The trim removed 5 bases at V and 0 bases at J, leaving 5 bases unmatched. The CDR3 region is CASSQQGKSTDTQYF. The CDR3 nucleotides are TGTGCCAGCAGCCAACAGGGGAAAAGCACAGATACGCAGTATTTT.

The rearrangement links TRBV6-5 to TRBJ2-3; 12 nucleotides match TRBD2. The junction had 4 bases not matched to a gene; V was cut back by 2 bases and J by 7 bases. The CDR3 totals 15 residues. CDR1 and CDR2 from the germline V gene are MNHEY and SVGAGI. The CDR3 DNA reads TGTGCCAGCAGTTACGCTAGCGGGAGGGCGAATACGCAGTATTTT. Protein product: CASSYASGRANTQYF.

V gene TRBV11-3 combines with J gene TRBJ2-1; 13 bases align to TRBD2. The V gene end was trimmed by 5 bases and the J gene end by 5 bases; junction bases not matched to a gene: 6. CDR3 length: 16 residues. CDR1 SGHNT and CDR2 YENEEA come from the germline V gene. CDR3: CASSPPGTSGNNEQFF. In DNA form, the CDR3 reads TGTGCCAGCAGCCCTCCTGGGACTAGCGGGAACAATGAGCAGTTCTTC.

The CDR3 DNA is TGTGCCAGCAGTGAAGCGCGTCACGAGCAGTACTTC. Protein: CASSEARHEQYF. V is TRBV6-1 and J is TRBJ2-7; no clear D gene. This CDR3 is built from 12 residues. The V end was cut by 0 bases, the J end by 5 bases, with 5 bases between. Germline V gene lookup returns CDR1 MNHNS and CDR2 SASEGT.